The present TCR beta chain was sequenced within a study of blood T cell repertoires in COVID-19. Study summary: The United States, Italy and Spain provided the acute and convalescent COVID-19 samples. T cells, B-cell-depleted T cells, or PBMCs provided the cDNA or gDNA that served as material.

As processed by the authors: Researchers report that nucleated cell counts were estimated from reference gene primer amplification. Clones were sequenced by immunoSEQ multiplex PCR, and TCRdb holds only the in-frame ones, with some missing. V, J and clone size are taken as reported in that table, and D and trimming were inferred from the DNA itself. This sample has about 110,000 clones, with 86% found just once. Trimming cost V 0 bases and J 8 bases; bases outside gene matches: 8. The CDR3 covers 15 residues. CDR1 and CDR2 from the germline V gene are LGHDT and YNNKEL (reference sequence). The TCR comes from a man aged 40-50 years with acute or convalescent COVID-19. This rearrangement joins TRBV3-1 (or the pseudogene TRBV3-2) to TRBJ1-2, with 8 bases aligning to TRBD1. Sequencing used peripheral blood. CDR3 sequence reads: CASSQEPGGVRGYTF. The CDR3 coding sequence is TGTGCCAGCAGCCAAGAGCCAGGGGGCGTTAGGGGCTACACCTTC.